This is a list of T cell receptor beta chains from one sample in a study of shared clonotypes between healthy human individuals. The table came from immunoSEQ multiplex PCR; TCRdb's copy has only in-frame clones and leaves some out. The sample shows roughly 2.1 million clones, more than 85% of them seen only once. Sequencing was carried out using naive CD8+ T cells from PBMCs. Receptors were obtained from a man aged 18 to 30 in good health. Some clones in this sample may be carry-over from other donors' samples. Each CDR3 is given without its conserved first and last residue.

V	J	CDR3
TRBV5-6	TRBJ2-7	ASSPWGASGAYEQY
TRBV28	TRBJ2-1	ASMASGISYNEQF
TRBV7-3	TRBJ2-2	ASSAEDSILFPGELF
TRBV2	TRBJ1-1	ASSARRGTEAF
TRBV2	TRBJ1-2	ASSQGQAANYGYT
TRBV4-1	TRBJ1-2	ASSQGAGGNYGYT
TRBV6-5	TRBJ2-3	ASSPDLEDTDTQY
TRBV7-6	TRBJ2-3	ASSRTPPPSEGTDTQY
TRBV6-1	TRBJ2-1	ASSDSGKSSYNEQF
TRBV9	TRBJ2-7	ASAGGDYEQY
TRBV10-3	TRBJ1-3	AISEGRVSGNTIY
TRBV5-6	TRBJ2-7	ASTDTGVEQY
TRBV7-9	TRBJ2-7	ASSLARGTSYEQY
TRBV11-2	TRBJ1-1	ASEVLMNTEAF
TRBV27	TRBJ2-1	ASSLSTSGSRNEQF
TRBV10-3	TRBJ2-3	AISGEGVADTQY
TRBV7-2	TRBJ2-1	ASSWARELYNEQF
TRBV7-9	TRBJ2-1	ASSLRVGSSYNEQF
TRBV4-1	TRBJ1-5	ASSQGGIGNQPQH
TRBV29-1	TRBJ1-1	SVEDPTGVSEAF
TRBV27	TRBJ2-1	ASSSSPYNEQF
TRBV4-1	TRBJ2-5	ASNGPRGTQY
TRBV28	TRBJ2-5	ASSRLAEKETQY
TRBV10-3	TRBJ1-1	AIPRGLEAF
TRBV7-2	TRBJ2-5	ASSLEWRGETQY
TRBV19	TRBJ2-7	ASSTNLGQVWDEQY
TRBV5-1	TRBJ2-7	ASSLTKSGTPSYEQY
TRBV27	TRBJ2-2	ASRGRNTGELF
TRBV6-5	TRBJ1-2	ASSYSAGNYGYT
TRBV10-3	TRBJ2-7	AISEGVSYEQY
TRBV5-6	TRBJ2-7	ASSPGGSGLYEQY
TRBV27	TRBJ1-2	ASSLGRADGYT
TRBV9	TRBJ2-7	ASSAGTSGTYEQY
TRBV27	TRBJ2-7	ASSLSGGRSPFYEQY
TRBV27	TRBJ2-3	ASSPLGLREEGTDTQY
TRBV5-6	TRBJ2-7	ASSLAGTGLSYEQY
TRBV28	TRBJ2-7	ASSPPGRTYEQY
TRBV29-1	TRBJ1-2	SVDPGPGTRVYGYT
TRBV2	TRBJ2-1	ASKTGYSVPDEQF
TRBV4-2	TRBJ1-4	ASSHPGGEGEKLF
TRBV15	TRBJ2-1	ATSRQLANEQF
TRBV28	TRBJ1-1	ASSQTLGTEAF